These 25 T cell receptor beta chains came from one sample sequenced in a study of post-analysis software for immune sequencing data. General study points: Patients used five TRBV segments, including TRBV5-6, TRBV5-1 and TRBV20-1, more often than controls.

These receptors have no identified antigens. Unique molecular identifiers were carried by the TCR beta cDNA libraries. TCRdb processed the PCR reads anew with MiXCR; each CDR3 protein has one entry. Among roughly 800,000 distinct CDR3 sequences, roughly 29% were seen once, and the ten largest hold roughly 0.57%. The sequenced sample was blood. The receptor set was obtained from a girl between 5 and 17 years old with multiple sclerosis.

This chain connects TRBV6-1 to TRBJ2-2, with D perhaps assigned TRBD1 or TRBD2 (5 bases each). The CDR3 is made up of 15 amino acids. Germline V gives CDR1 MNHNS, CDR2 SASEGT. V lost 0 bases and J lost 3, with 8 bases in between. CDR3 coding DNA: TGTGCCAGCAGTGAAGCCGGGACCTACACCGGGGAGCTGTTTTTT. This translates into CASSEAGTYTGELFF.

The rearrangement links TRBV7-9 to TRBJ2-1; D possibly corresponds to TRBD2 (5 bases). Germline V lookup: CDR1 SEHNR, CDR2 FQNEAQ (reference sequence). The V end was cut by 5 bases, the J end by 7 bases, with 21 bases between. The CDR3 has 16 amino acids. Here the CDR3 reads CASSRGGVGIVNEQFF. The DNA of the CDR3 is TGTGCCAGCAGCCGAGGAGGAGTGGGTATAGTTAATGAGCAGTTCTTC.

This clonotype was observed a handful of times. The chain employs TRBV15 and TRBJ2-3, with D uncertain. The germline V gene encodes CDR1 LNHNV and CDR2 YYDKDF (reference sequence). The V gene lost 0 bases and the J gene lost 0 bases, with 16 bases spanning the gap. The length of the CDR3 is 18 residues. Here the CDR3 DNA reads TGTGCCACCAGCAGAGATCGAAGGGTTGAGGCTAGCACAGATACGCAGTATTTT. This encodes CATSRDRRVEASTDTQYF.

This clonotype was counted between two and nine times. This chain links TRBV20-1 with TRBJ2-1; D gene ambiguous. V gave up 5 bases and J gave up 3 bases, with 11 bases separating them. This CDR3 spans 13 amino acids. Germline-derived CDR1 and CDR2 are DFQATT and SNEGSKA (reference sequence). For the CDR3, the DNA is TGCAGTGCTTGGATTAGCCTCTACAATGAGCAGTTCTTC. Its protein product is CSAWISLYNEQFF.

This chain connects TRBV4-1 to TRBJ1-4, with 8 bases aligning to TRBD1. The trim removed 3 bases at V and 0 bases at J, leaving 3 bases unmatched. Germline loops: CDR1 MGHRA, CDR2 YSYEKL. The CDR3 has 16 residues. The CDR3 loop is CASSQDREPTNEKLFF. DNA of the CDR3: TGCGCCAGCAGCCAGGACAGGGAGCCAACTAATGAAAAACTGTTTTTT.

This chain connects TRBV5-1 to TRBJ2-7, with D uncertain. V was shortened by 1 base and J by 5 bases, with 10 bases between the two germline ends. This CDR3 region has 13 residues. Germline V gene data show CDR1 as SGHRS and CDR2 as YFSETQ. CDR3 in DNA: TGCGCCAGCAGCTTGTCCCCGTTAGACGAGCAGTACTTC. Translated: CASSLSPLDEQYF.

The V and J genes are TRBV20-1 and TRBJ1-4; D may be TRBD1 (6 bases). The CDR3 has 15 amino acids. The V end lost 3 bases, the J end lost 6 bases, and 17 bases lay between the germline ends. Germline CDR1 and CDR2: DFQATT and SNEGSKA (reference sequence). CDR3 sequence (DNA): TGCAGTGCTAGTCGGTGGTGGCGGGGGCATGAAAAACTGTTTTTT. It translates to CSASRWWRGHEKLFF.

As DNA, the CDR3 is TGTGCCAGCAGCCAAGGAATCATCCCAACAGATACGCAGTATTTT. Protein product: CASSQGIIPTDTQYF. The J gene is TRBJ2-3, the V gene TRBV3-1; D gene unclear. The CDR3 is 15 residues long. V lost 1 base to trimming and J lost 3 bases, with 11 bases between them. From germline, CDR1 is LGHDT and CDR2 YNNKEL (reference sequence).

Many counts were recorded for this clonotype. The chain combines TRBV29-1 with TRBJ2-5; no clear D. The V gene's germline CDR1 is SQVTM and CDR2 ANQGSEA. The CDR3 runs to 12 residues. V lost 5 bases and J lost 2, with 9 bases in between. In DNA, the CDR3 is TGCAGCGTTAGTCCAGATCAAGAGACCCAGTACTTC. Protein product: CSVSPDQETQYF.

The gene calls are TRBV10-3 and TRBJ2-7; TRBD2 might be the D (6 bases). The CDR3 is made up of 14 amino acids. The ends were cut back, 0 bases at V and 6 bases at J, with 12 bases in the middle. Germline V gives CDR1 ENHRY, CDR2 SYGVKD. This chain's CDR3 is CAISESGVGGEQYF. CDR3 in DNA: TGTGCCATCAGTGAGTCGGGAGTCGGGGGCGAGCAGTACTTC.

The V and J genes are TRBV25-1 and TRBJ2-1; 10 nucleotides agree with TRBD1. V trimming: 3 bases; J trimming: 6 bases; junction bases outside the gene matches: 11. CDR1 is MGHDK, CDR2 SYGVNS, per germline. The CDR3 extends over 17 amino acids. Here the CDR3 DNA reads TGTGCCAGCAGTGACCCTTGGGGGACAGGGGTTCGCAATGAGCAGTTCTTC. This gives the protein CASSDPWGTGVRNEQFF.

The chain carries TRBV7-2 and TRBJ1-2; TRBD1 agrees at 7 bases. Per germline, CDR1 SGHTA and CDR2 FQGNSA. Trimming took 6 bases from V and 7 from J; bases not matched to a gene: 8. CDR3 size: 13 residues. The CDR3 sequence is CASRFGRQGGYTF. CDR3 nucleotides: TGTGCCAGCAGATTTGGTCGACAGGGTGGCTACACCTTC.

This clonotype was found many times. The chain employs TRBV25-1 and TRBJ1-2; maybe TRBD1 (5 bases). Germline CDR1 MGHDK, CDR2 SYGVNS. The CDR3 consists of 12 residues. V shed 5 bases and J shed 8 bases, with 12 bases lying between them. The CDR3 DNA reads as TGTGCCAGCAGTCTGGGGAAGGGGGGCTACACCTTC. Translating it yields CASSLGKGGYTF.

This clonotype was detected many times. The rearrangement joins TRBV10-3 to TRBJ1-2, with unresolved D. Trimming stripped 7 bases from V and 2 bases from J, with 11 bases between. This CDR3 has 13 amino acids. Germline-derived CDR1 and CDR2 are ENHRY and SYGVKD. Here the CDR3 DNA reads TGTGCCATCACCCCCGACCCCAACTATGGCTACACCTTC. The encoded protein is CAITPDPNYGYTF.

The chain carries TRBV3-1 and TRBJ2-5; 10 bases are a match to TRBD2. With V trimmed by 2 bases and J by 5 bases, 11 bases remained unmatched. Germline assignment: CDR1 LGHDT and CDR2 YNNKEL (reference sequence). This CDR3 region has 17 residues. The CDR3 nucleotides read TGTGCCAGCAGCCAACCGGTTGGGACTAGCGACGGGGAGACCCAGTACTTC. It codes for CASSQPVGTSDGETQYF.

Points on this clonotype: One end of the junction is discordant with germline, which a read error may explain. V gene TRBV29-1 combines with J gene TRBJ1-2, with 7 bases matching TRBD1. Germline lookup yields CDR1 SQVTM and CDR2 ANQGSEA. The CDR3 extends over 12 amino acids. The CDR3 sequence is CSVEGGPDGCTF. The CDR3 DNA reads as TGCAGCGTGGAAGGGGGCCCCGATGGCTGCACCTTC.

This clonotype was found a few times. The chain carries TRBV12-3 or TRBV12-4 and TRBJ2-2, with 11 bases matching TRBD1. The CDR3 has 15 amino acids. The ends lost 6 bases at V and 4 bases at J; junction bases unmatched: 4. As DNA, the CDR3 is TGTGCCAGCAGACGGACAGGGGGCGGCACCGGGGAGCTGTTTTTT. It translates to CASRRTGGGTGELFF.

The genes are TRBV20-1 and TRBJ1-1; 9 bases match TRBD1. Trimming removed 6 bases from V and 4 bases from J; junction bases left unmatched: 6. Germline lookup yields CDR1 DFQATT and CDR2 SNEGSKA (reference sequence). This CDR3 spans 13 amino acids. CDR3 residues: CSAPGQGVTEAFF. CDR3 DNA: TGCAGTGCCCCGGGACAGGGAGTCACTGAAGCTTTCTTT.

The chain has TRBV20-1 and TRBJ2-1, with a tentative D call TRBD2 (6 bases). The CDR3 loop spans 15 amino acids. Germline values: CDR1 DFQATT, CDR2 SNEGSKA (reference sequence). With 5 bases removed from V and 4 bases from J, the gap between germline ends came to 18 bases. DNA for the CDR3: TGCAGTGCTGGGGGACTTCGTTTGGTTTACAATGAGCAGTTCTTC. Translation gives CSAGGLRLVYNEQFF.

The chain couples TRBV7-6 to TRBJ1-1; TRBD1 agrees at 8 bases. The V gene's germline CDR1 is SGHVS and CDR2 FNYEAQ. This CDR3 has 14 amino acids. J lost 6 bases, V lost 4 bases, and 7 bases had no gene match. Here the CDR3 DNA reads TGTGCCAGCAGCTCCATGACAGGGGATGCTGAAGCTTTCTTT. Its protein product is CASSSMTGDAEAFF.

This clonotype appeared many times. The chain combines TRBV7-2 with TRBJ2-1; TRBD2 agrees at 8 bases. With V trimmed by 8 bases and J by 5 bases, 2 bases remained unmatched. CDR1 is SGHTA, CDR2 FQGNSA, per germline. The CDR3 sequence is 12 residues long. The CDR3 nucleotides are TGTGCCAGCGTAGCGGGAAACAATGAGCAGTTCTTC. It translates to CASVAGNNEQFF. Drawing the rest from reference TRBV7-2 and TRBJ2-1, the complete variable domain is GAGVSQSPSNKVTEKGKDVELRCDPISGHTALYWYRQSLGQGLEFLIYFQGNSAPDKSGLPSDRFSAERTGGSVSTLTIQRTQQEDSAVYLCASVAGNNEQFFGPGTRLTVL.

This clonotype was found a few times. This rearrangement joins TRBV20-1 to TRBJ2-7; D possibly corresponds to TRBD2 (5 bases). The germline V gene encodes CDR1 DFQATT and CDR2 SNEGSKA (reference sequence). This CDR3 comprises 11 residues. V lost 6 bases and J 7 bases, leaving 13 bases between the germline ends. The CDR3 loop is CSAPVRGEQYF. In DNA, the CDR3 is TGCAGTGCCCCCGTACGGGGAGAGCAGTACTTC.

V usage is TRBV10-3 and J usage is TRBJ2-2; D ambiguous. V lost 7 bases and J 3 bases, leaving 18 bases between the germline ends. Germline loops: CDR1 ENHRY, CDR2 SYGVKD. CDR3 size: 16 residues. CDR3 coding DNA: TGTGCCATCATGAATGCTCGGAACGCGGACACCGGGGAGCTGTTTTTT. Translated: CAIMNARNADTGELFF.

The chain has TRBV9 and TRBJ1-2, with D perhaps matching TRBD1 (6 bases). The germline gives CDR1 SGDLS, CDR2 YYNGEE. The CDR3 is 14 residues long. V was clipped by 0 bases and J by 6 bases, with 12 bases between them. For the CDR3, the DNA is TGTGCCAGCAGCGTAGCAGGGGTAGGGGATGGCTACACCTTC. Protein: CASSVAGVGDGYTF.

Turning to this clonotype: An end of the junction does not agree with germline; a read error may underlie this. The gene calls are TRBV29-1 and TRBJ1-2; D gene unclear. The germline gives CDR1 SQVTM, CDR2 ANQGSEA. CDR3 length: 13 residues. CDR3 coding DNA: TGCAGCGTTGAAGGTGGAGGAGTCTATGGCTGCACCTTC. It encodes CSVEGGGVYGCTF.